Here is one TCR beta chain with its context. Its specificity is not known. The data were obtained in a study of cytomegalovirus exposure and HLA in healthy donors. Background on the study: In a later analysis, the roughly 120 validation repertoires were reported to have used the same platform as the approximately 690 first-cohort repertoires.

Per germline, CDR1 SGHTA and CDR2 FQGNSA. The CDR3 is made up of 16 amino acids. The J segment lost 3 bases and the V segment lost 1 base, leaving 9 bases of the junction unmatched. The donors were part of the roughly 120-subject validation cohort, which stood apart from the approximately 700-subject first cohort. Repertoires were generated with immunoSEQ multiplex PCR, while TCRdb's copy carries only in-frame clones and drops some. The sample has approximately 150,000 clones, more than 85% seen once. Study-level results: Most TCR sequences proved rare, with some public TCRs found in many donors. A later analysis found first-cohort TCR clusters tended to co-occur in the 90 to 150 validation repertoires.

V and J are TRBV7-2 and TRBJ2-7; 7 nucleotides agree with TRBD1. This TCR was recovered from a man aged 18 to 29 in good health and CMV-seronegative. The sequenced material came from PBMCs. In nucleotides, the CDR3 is TGTGCCAGCAGCTTAGATCGAACAGGGGCATACTACGAGCAGTACTTC. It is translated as CASSLDRTGAYYEQYF.